Presented here are 19 T cell receptor beta chains from one specimen sequenced in a study of spatial heterogeneity in lung cancer. Study-level findings and limits: Mutation tallies in tumors tracked expanded intratumoral alpha and beta TCR counts.

TCRdb reprocessed the 5' RACE reads with MiXCR, giving one entry per CDR3 protein. The table shows 5,300 or so distinct CDR3 sequences, with about 7.4% occurring only once. Their antigens are not known. The time point denotes: sample taken at primary tumor resection. The input for sequencing was lung tumor tissue, taken at surgery. All receptors come from a male donor with early-stage non-small cell lung cancer.

This clonotype is medium-sized (0.01 to 0.1%). This chain uses TRBV2 with TRBJ1-2; D gene uncertain. This CDR3 has 12 amino acids. Germline CDR1 and CDR2: SNHLY and FYNNEI. The V gene lost 8 bases and the J gene lost 5 bases, with 12 bases spanning the gap. CDR3 DNA: TGTGCCAGCGGAGTGGTCGGGTATGGCTACACCTTC. Its translation is CASGVVGYGYTF.

This clonotype showed up many times. The chain couples TRBV30 to TRBJ2-7; 9 nucleotides line up with TRBD2. V gave up 2 bases and J gave up 6 bases; unmatched junction bases: 2. The CDR3 consists of 12 residues. In germline, CDR1 is GTSNPN, CDR2 SVGIG (reference sequence). CDR3: CAWSRREGEQYF. CDR3 DNA sequence: TGTGCCTGGAGTCGGCGGGAGGGCGAGCAGTACTTC.

The table lists this clonotype with many counts. This rearrangement joins TRBV27 to TRBJ2-2, with 10 bases aligning to TRBD2. There are 15 residues in the CDR3. V trimming: 6 bases; J trimming: 3 bases; junction bases outside the gene matches: 4. Germline assignment: CDR1 MNHEY and CDR2 SMNVEV (reference sequence). CDR3 bases: TGTGCCAGCAGGGGACTAGCGAAATACACCGGGGAGCTGTTTTTT. It is translated as CASRGLAKYTGELFF.

Details on this clonotype: A much bigger clone sits one base away, suggesting this may be a read error. The genes are TRBV2 and TRBJ1-1; D is unclear. The CDR3 runs 12 residues. Per germline, CDR1 SNHLY and CDR2 FYNNEI. CDR3 region: CTSRGMNTEAFF. CDR3 coding DNA: TGTACCAGCAGAGGCATGAACACTGAAGCTTTCTTT. Variable domain in full (rest from reference TRBV2 and TRBJ1-1): EPEVTQTPSHQVTQMGQEVILRCVPISNHLYFYWYRQILGQKVEFLVSFYNNEISEKSEIFDDQFSVERPDGSNFTLKIRSTKLEDSAMYFCTSRGMNTEAFFGQGTRLTVV.

By its share, this clonotype is medium-sized (0.01 to 0.1%). DNA for the CDR3: TGTGCCAGCTCGCTGATCTCTGGAAACACCATATATTTT. Its protein is CASSLISGNTIYF. The chain carries TRBV3-1 and TRBJ1-3; no reliable D call. This CDR3 comprises 13 residues. Germline CDR1 LGHDT, CDR2 YNNKEL (reference sequence). Trimming stripped 8 bases from V and 0 bases from J, with 8 bases between.

On this clonotype: With a much larger clone just one base away, this may be a read error. The gene calls are TRBV20-1 and TRBJ1-5; 9 positions match TRBD1. Germline V gives CDR1 DFQATT, CDR2 SNEGSKA (reference sequence). The CDR3 is 13 amino acids. CDR3 sequence (DNA): TGCAGTGCAGGACAGGGACAGGGTCAGTCCCAGCATTTT. Its protein is CSAGQGQGQSQHF.

This clonotype was counted ten times or more. This CDR3 is CASSQGANTGELFF. CDR3 nucleotides: TGCGCCAGCAGCCAAGGGGCGAACACCGGGGAGCTGTTTTTT. The gene calls are TRBV4-1 and TRBJ2-2; D is undetermined. The CDR3 length is 14 residues. Germline CDR1 MGHRA, CDR2 YSYEKL. V was clipped by 1 base and J by 0 bases, with 3 bases between them.

By sample share, this clonotype is medium-sized (0.01 to 0.1%). The J gene is TRBJ2-7, the V gene TRBV6-6; D possibly uses TRBD1 or TRBD2 (7 bases each). This CDR3 is built from 16 residues. V lost 0 bases and J 5 bases, leaving 17 bases between the germline ends. Germline V gene sequence: CDR1 MNHNY, CDR2 SVGAGI (reference sequence). CDR3 protein: CASSYSSRGGFNEQYF. As DNA, the CDR3 is TGTGCCAGCAGTTACTCATCCAGGGGGGGGTTTAACGAGCAGTACTTC.

The chain combines TRBV18 with TRBJ2-7; 7 nucleotides align to TRBD2. The CDR3 has 14 amino acids. Germline V gives CDR1 KGHSH, CDR2 LQKENI. V gave up 5 bases and J gave up 2 bases; unmatched junction bases: 6. This chain's CDR3 is CASSGASGTYEQYF. CDR3 sequence (DNA): TGTGCCAGCTCAGGCGCTAGCGGCACCTACGAGCAGTACTTC.

This chain connects TRBV7-9 to TRBJ1-6, with no clear D. The CDR3 covers 13 residues. Between the trimmed V and J ends, which lost 6 bases and 6 bases, there was a span of 9 bases. CDR1 is SEHNR and CDR2 is FQNEAQ in the germline V gene (reference sequence). In DNA form, the CDR3 reads TGTGCCAGCAGTTGGGCCCTTAATTCACCCCTCCACTTT. Its protein is CASSWALNSPLHF. Based on the CDR3 plus reference TRBV7-9 and TRBJ1-6, the full variable domain is DTGVSQNPRHKITKRGQNVTFRCDPISEHNRLYWYRQTLGQGPEFLTYFQNEAQLEKSRLLSDRFSAERPKGSFSTLEIQRTEQGDSAMYLCASSWALNSPLHFGNGTRLTVT.

This clonotype was seen more than once but under ten times. The V and J genes are TRBV20-1 and TRBJ2-5; 8 bases align to TRBD2. The V gene's germline CDR1 is DFQATT and CDR2 SNEGSKA (reference sequence). The CDR3 has 15 amino acids. V shed 4 bases and J 4 bases; nucleotides not matched to a gene: 11. The CDR3 spells CSATDSAGGLETQYF. CDR3 bases: TGCAGTGCTACGGACAGCGCGGGAGGACTAGAGACCCAGTACTTC.

This clonotype has ten or more counts. The chain carries TRBV7-2 and TRBJ1-1; 10 bases are shared with TRBD1. This CDR3 is built from 15 residues. The trim removed 5 bases at V and 1 base at J, leaving 4 bases unmatched. Germline V gene lookup returns CDR1 SGHTA and CDR2 FQGNSA. The CDR3 nucleotides read TGTGCCAGCAGCCCCCGACAGGGGGCGAACACTGAAGCTTTCTTT. It codes for CASSPRQGANTEAFF.

This clonotype was seen at least ten times. CDR3 DNA: TGCAGCGTTGCAGAGGACAGGGGGTACGAGCAGTACTTC. It is translated as CSVAEDRGYEQYF. The chain links TRBV29-1 to TRBJ2-7; TRBD1 matches at 10 bases. This CDR3 comprises 13 residues. The germline gives CDR1 SQVTM, CDR2 ANQGSEA. V was pared by 4 bases and J by 4 bases, with 4 bases of the junction left unmatched.

The table lists this clonotype with many counts. This sequence joins TRBV20-1 and TRBJ1-1; 9 nucleotides line up with TRBD1. The CDR3 totals 15 residues. In germline, CDR1 is DFQATT, CDR2 SNEGSKA (reference sequence). The trim removed 5 bases at V and 1 base at J, leaving 8 bases unmatched. The CDR3 DNA is TGCAGTGCTTCCCCCGGGACAGGGAAGAACACTGAAGCTTTCTTT. Translating it yields CSASPGTGKNTEAFF.

This clonotype was seen more than once but under ten times. J is TRBJ2-1 and V is TRBV28, with 11 nucleotides matching TRBD2. Losses at the gene ends were 5 bases for V and 6 bases for J; bases not matched to a gene: 9. Germline-derived CDR1 and CDR2 are MDHEN and SYDVKM. The CDR3 sequence is 16 residues long. The CDR3 DNA is TGTGCCAGCAGTCCCGTCATAGCGGGAGGGCGCAATGAGCAGTTCTTC. This translates into CASSPVIAGGRNEQFF.

This clonotype was found many times. The gene calls are TRBV9 and TRBJ1-1, with D possibly TRBD1 on 6 matching bases. Trimming left V 2 bases short and J 5 bases short, with 13 bases between. This CDR3 is 14 amino acids long. Germline CDR1 reads SGDLS; CDR2 reads YYNGEE. The CDR3 DNA follows: TGTGCCAGCAGCGTGGGGGCAGGGTGGACTGAAGCTTTCTTT. Protein sequence: CASSVGAGWTEAFF. The full variable domain, with the rest looked up from reference TRBV9 and TRBJ1-1, is DSGVTQTPKHLITATGQRVTLRCSPRSGDLSVYWYQQSLDQGLQFLIQYYNGEERAKGNILERFSAQQFPDLHSELNLSSLELGDSALYFCASSVGAGWTEAFFGQGTRLTVV.

This clonotype was observed at least ten times. The J gene is TRBJ1-5, the V gene TRBV7-2, with D uncertain. The germline V gene has CDR1 SGHTA and CDR2 FQGNSA. Between the trimmed V and J ends, which lost 3 bases and 2 bases, there was a span of 8 bases. CDR3 length: 14 amino acids. DNA for the CDR3: TGTGCCAGCAGCTTGGAGGGAGGCAATCAGCCCCAGCATTTT. As protein: CASSLEGGNQPQHF.

There are many counts of this clonotype. The DNA of the CDR3 is TGTGCCAGCACTTATTACGGCACTGAAGCTTTCTTT. Protein: CASTYYGTEAFF. The rearrangement joins TRBV12-3 or TRBV12-4 to TRBJ1-1; D is ambiguous. The CDR3 has 12 amino acids. Between the trimmed V and J ends, which lost 7 bases and 4 bases, there was a span of 10 bases.

This clonotype was recorded a few times. The chain uses TRBV7-2 and TRBJ1-5; no clear D. The CDR3 contains 13 residues. V was cut by 5 bases and J by 6 bases, with 11 bases left in between. The V gene's germline CDR1 is SGHTA and CDR2 FQGNSA. The DNA of the CDR3 is TGTGCCAGCAGCGAAAGCAGGTTTCAGCCCCAGCATTTT. This encodes CASSESRFQPQHF. Looking up the rest from reference TRBV7-2 and TRBJ1-5 gives the full variable domain: GAGVSQSPSNKVTEKGKDVELRCDPISGHTALYWYRQSLGQGLEFLIYFQGNSAPDKSGLPSDRFSAERTGGSVSTLTIQRTQQEDSAVYLCASSESRFQPQHFGDGTRLSIL.